This T cell receptor (beta chain) was captured by sequencing in a study of cytomegalovirus exposure and HLA in healthy donors (dated by TCRdb to between 2016 and 2019). Study-level background: According to an earlier analysis of a few hundred of the donors, about 179 million T cells yielded over 90 million unique TCR beta sequences and approximately 300 Gb of sequence data. An early release that covered approximately 600 HLA-typed donors contained approximately 300 gigabases of sequencing data and about 84 million unique TCR sequences. The genetic ancestry cluster associated with self-reported Caucasian donors included about 84% of the roughly 380 genotyped donors. The study aimed to test whether cataloging public T cell receptors could reveal signatures of past pathogen exposure. Using immunosequencing, the study profiled T cell repertoires from fewer than 700 subjects and related those repertoires to cytomegalovirus serostatus. Besides the first cohort of 666 subjects, a separate validation cohort made up of about 120 different subjects was used. To predict cytomegalovirus infection status, the study combined high-throughput TCR immunosequencing, statistical association of individual TCRs with disease status, and machine learning. A later analysis re-analyzed previously published TCR beta repertoires from approximately 670 donors and added high-resolution HLA genotyping to study TCR occurrence patterns. The later analysis used no new phenotypic data to find candidate immune exposures, relying instead on TCR beta sequences and their occurrence across donors. To decide whether each TCR beta V gene segment behaved as functional or pseudogenic, an earlier analysis of over 500 of the donors relied on high-throughput TCR beta sequencing. Donor age, sex, ethnicity and CMV serostatus were collected together with the repertoire data. A later genetic analysis took genome-wide SNP genotypes for about 65% of the 666 donors and used that subset as a discovery cohort. All discovery cohort repertoires had been generated on a single sequencing platform. HLA typing covered class I and class II loci at four-digit resolution. Typing coverage differed by locus: A, B, C, DRB1 and DQB1 were typed in roughly 620-640 donors, DQA1 in 522, DPA1 in 606, and DPB1 in about 450. About five DR-DQ haplotypes were treated as single units for association and clustering because of strong linkage in the cohort. Among 300 to 500 genotyped donors of the cohort, an average of approximately 200,000 unique TCR beta nucleotide sequences was sequenced per donor, of which 15% to 20% were non-productive. The paper's findings and limits, for the study overall: Because HLA typing was unavailable for some donors at each locus, only the typed subset was used in association tests. Only TCR beta chains were sequenced in this cohort, and the absence of alpha or paired-chain data limited detectable features. Linkage disequilibrium might explain the correlated functional status among segregating V segments, but an unknown experimental factor could not be ruled out. Specific HLA alleles were associated with roughly 17,000 TCR beta sequences at a false discovery rate of 0.05 in a later analysis. In both the original and validation cohorts, the classifier was reported to diagnose cytomegalovirus status with high specificity and sensitivity. A group of highly shared sequence variants was considered likely to be a technical artifact of the sequencing pipeline. Broadly in line with IMGT annotations, most TCR beta V segments showed up in productive rearrangements about 87% or about 30% of the time in an earlier analysis of approximately 600 of the donors. A later genetic analysis reported fewer N-insertions in productive TCRs among donors in an Asian-associated ancestry cluster than the roughly 700-donor mean. A later analysis reported that several top co-occurrence clusters appeared linked to parvovirus B19, influenza, CMV and Epstein-Barr virus. In a later analysis, HLA-associated TCR beta chains were found to be more clonally expanded and to have lower generation probabilities than equally common non-associated chains. When HLA alleles, especially DR and DQ, strongly co-occurred, TCR associations were difficult to assign to individual alleles. CMV serostatus was the only immune exposure information available for the cohort. In a later analysis, TCR association rates were found to vary across HLA loci, with the most associated TCRs seen for DRB1 alleles and the fewest for HLA-C alleles. Over 15 rarely observed V segments, including chromosome 9 orphons, were excluded from the earlier analysis of about 610 of the donors because counts were too low. V-gene and J-gene trimming of TCR beta chains was associated with a missense DCLRE1C variant in a later genetic analysis, and the association was replicated in an independent cohort. A later analysis found that most CMV-associated TCR beta chains appeared HLA-restricted, with HLA associations seemingly driven largely by CMV exposure. Some IMGT-functional V segments, including TRBV6-2 and TRBV6-3, could not be told apart with the 87-base-pair reads, so those segments were excluded. A further reported finding was that TCR beta sequences accurately predicted the HLA-A and HLA-B alleles for most subjects in the first cohort. In vitro tests confirmed that a few of the cytomegalovirus-associated TCR beta chains recognize cytomegalovirus antigens. A total of 164 TCR beta chains were listed by the study as associated with cytomegalovirus. Sequencing depth was assumed to be roughly uniform across donors in the presence/absence analyses, though that assumption may not hold. The authors suggested that the approach could potentially be extended to other disease states and immunological phenotypes. Across donors, most TCR sequences were observed very rarely, whereas some public TCRs were present in many individuals.

Spanning cysteine to phenylalanine, the CDR3 consists of 15 amino acids. Just CDR3 DNA is preserved here, 45 bases in frame from base 1. Sequences ENHRY (CDR1) and SYGVKD (CDR2) are obtained from the germline V gene. The germline ends are 18 bases apart after V is trimmed by 8 bases and J by 2 bases. The cohort consisted of 670 or so healthy bone marrow donors. Cohort members were all nominally healthy when sampled, although unrecorded immune exposures were likely present. The donor tested CMV seronegative, placing the donor among the 300 to 450 seronegative members of the cohort. A peripheral blood sample was provided by each donor, and peripheral blood mononuclear cells were used for TCR beta sequencing. Genomic DNA extraction from the blood cell samples was performed with the Qiagen DNeasy Blood Extraction Kit. To note about this clone: Its binding antigen is unknown. Per-base qualities were not stored, and no clone one base away is much larger.

The protocol used for the library was the immunoSEQ multiplex PCR assay. The multiplex PCR relied on a mix of 60 forward primers for TCR Vbeta segments and 13 reverse primers for TCR Jbeta segments. The CDR3 region of rearranged TCR beta genes was amplified from genomic DNA with a multiplex PCR assay. On the Illumina HiSeq System, the amplified TCR beta libraries were sequenced as 87-base-pair reads. Per the source publication's procedure: A later analysis counted about 80 million unique TCR beta chains across the 666 repertoires, and roughly 11 million of these chains were shared by at least two donors. To remove PCR and sequencing errors, raw reads were error-corrected and collapsed into unique sequences using a nearest-neighbor algorithm that merged closely related sequences. CDR3 sequences were aligned to IMGT reference sequences to assign V, D and J gene segments. For a sequence to be retained, a match of at least six nucleotides was required to both a V gene segment and a J gene segment. Rearrangements were called productive when the CDR3 lacked stop codons and stayed in frame with V and J; all others were non-productive. Following IMGT convention, CDR3 was defined as the stretch from the second conserved V-encoded cysteine to the conserved J-encoded phenylalanine. In an earlier analysis of around 540 of the donors, sequences lacking an unambiguous match to a single V gene segment were excluded. In an earlier analysis of roughly 500 of the donors, V segments were called functional above 56.7% productive rearrangements and were called segregating when the between-donor standard deviation exceeded 5%. A statistical classification framework was developed to diagnose cytomegalovirus status using the catalog of TCR beta chain sequences. In a later analysis, TCR nucleotide sequences were compared against IMGT/GENE-DB human TR gene sequences so that V and J genes could be assigned. A later analysis assigned CDR3 sequences and most-parsimonious VDJ recombination scenarios with the TCRdist pipeline. A later analysis defined each TCR beta chain by its CDR3 amino acid sequence plus V-gene family, and excluded reads lacking a unique V-gene family. A later analysis removed roughly 590 highly shared, low-generation-probability nucleotide sequences to deal with suspected cross-contamination and a sequencing artifact. A later analysis calculated a clonal expansion index for each public chain from normalized within-repertoire ranks of inferred template counts. In a later analysis, generation probabilities were computed using a VDJ recombination model fitted to out-of-frame rearrangements, and the results were checked against IGoR. In a later analysis, hypergeometric tests were used to score TCR-TCR, TCR-HLA and TCR-CMV co-occurrence, with a repertoire-size bias correction applied to TCR pairs. A later analysis estimated false discovery rates by permuting HLA or CMV assignments 20 times. A later analysis grouped co-occurring TCRs with DBSCAN, adding TCRdist sequence similarity when clustering within HLA-allele-positive subsets. Repertoires with fewer than 30,000 or more than 120,000 public chains, plus five repertoires with anomalous nucleotide sharing, were excluded from co-occurrence clustering. TCRdb stores this immuneACCESS table with in-frame sequences only. Part of the clones is absent; in the studies checked, under half of the shortfall reflects unresolved V genes, and no reason is known for the rest. V and J calls and clone size are copied from that table; D and trimming were computed from the DNA. The sample table contains about 170,000 clones; only one count was recorded for around 80% of them. The ten most abundant clones make up 2.3% of the sample.

This receptor was identified in a male donor in good health and CMV-seronegative. The sequence is built from TRBV10-3 and TRBJ1-2; the D gene is perhaps TRBD1, from 6 matching bases. The sample comprised PBMCs. CDR3 reads: CAIQTGRTGNYGYTF. The nucleotide sequence is given as TGTGCCATCCAAACAGGGCGGACGGGCAACTATGGCTACACCTTC.